The 19 T cell receptor beta chains in this list originate from one sample, sequenced in a study of cytomegalovirus exposure and HLA in healthy donors. This PCR relied on a set of 60 Vbeta primers and 13 Jbeta primers. The repertoire was sequenced with immunoSEQ multiplex PCR; TCRdb's copy has only in-frame clones and lacks some. The sample includes under 130,000 clones, around 79% of them seen just once. Sequencing input: PBMCs. These receptor sequences come from a woman in her forties in good health and CMV-seronegative.

The V and J genes are TRBV28 and TRBJ2-7; no clear D gene. CDR3 length equals 14 residues. Germline values: CDR1 MDHEN, CDR2 SYDVKM. Trimming removed 7 bases at V and 5 bases at J, with 18 bases between. The CDR3: CASKFSRQVHEQYF. The CDR3, as DNA: TGTGCCAGCAAGTTCTCAAGGCAGGTCCACGAGCAGTACTTC.

The gene calls are TRBV10-3 and TRBJ1-2; D not certain. V dropped 1 base and J dropped 8 bases, with 8 bases sitting between them. Looked up from germline, CDR1 is ENHRY and CDR2 is SYGVKD. This CDR3 spans 12 amino acids. The CDR3, as DNA: TGTGCCATCAGTGAGTGGGCAGGAGGCTACACCTTC. It yields the protein CAISEWAGGYTF.

J is TRBJ2-5 and V is TRBV5-1; D uncertain. V lost 1 base and J lost 1, with 5 bases in between. CDR1 is SGHRS, CDR2 YFSETQ, per germline. The CDR3 is 13 residues long. CDR3 region: CASSLPSQETQYF. DNA for the CDR3: TGCGCCAGCAGCTTGCCCAGCCAAGAGACCCAGTACTTC.

This clone was seen a few times. V gene TRBV11-3 combines with J gene TRBJ2-1; D might be TRBD2 (6 bases). The germline CDR1 and CDR2 sequences are SGHNT and YENEEA. Deletions cut 1 base from V and 3 bases from J, with 13 bases between. The CDR3 runs to 16 residues. This CDR3 reads CASSLGSGEVYNEQFF. The CDR3 coding sequence is TGTGCCAGCAGCTTAGGCTCGGGGGAGGTCTACAATGAGCAGTTCTTC.

The V gene is TRBV4-2, the J gene TRBJ2-3; 9 bases are shared with TRBD2. V gave up 0 bases and J gave up 4 bases; unmatched junction bases: 5. CDR1 is LGHNA and CDR2 is YNFKEQ in the germline V gene. CDR3 size: 16 residues. The CDR3 reads CASSQDGGRAPDTQYF. The CDR3 DNA reads TGTGCCAGCAGCCAAGATGGCGGGAGGGCCCCAGATACGCAGTATTTT.

The gene calls are TRBV2 and TRBJ1-1; a weak D match, TRBD1 (5 bases). Per the germline V gene, CDR1 is SNHLY and CDR2 is FYNNEI. V was pared by 5 bases and J by 6 bases, with 13 bases between. This CDR3 has 13 residues. CDR3 DNA sequence: TGTGCCAGCAGTACAGACACGGGGGCTGAAGCTTTCTTT. Translating gives CASSTDTGAEAFF.

This sequence joins TRBV4-2 and TRBJ2-2, with a possible D match to TRBD2 (5 bases). This CDR3 has 16 residues. V was cut by 1 base and J by 3 bases, with 12 bases left in between. The germline gives CDR1 LGHNA, CDR2 YNFKEQ. CDR3 DNA: TGTGCCAGCAGCCAAGTGGGAGACACTGACACCGGGGAGCTGTTTTTT. Protein: CASSQVGDTDTGELFF.

The genes are TRBV2 and TRBJ2-7, with 11 bases identical to TRBD2. Germline values: CDR1 SNHLY, CDR2 FYNNEI. The CDR3 spans 14 residues. Trimming removed 6 bases from V and 3 bases from J; junction bases left unmatched: 4. The CDR3 nucleotides are TGTGCCAGCAGGGGGACTAGCGGAAACTACGAGCAGTACTTC. Translation gives CASRGTSGNYEQYF.

The rearrangement joins TRBV6-6 to TRBJ2-7; 7 bases map to TRBD1. The CDR3 has 15 residues. The V gene end was trimmed by 3 bases and the J gene end by 3 bases; junction bases not matched to a gene: 8. Germline CDR1 MNHNY, CDR2 SVGAGI (reference sequence). This CDR3 reads CASSYGTVRGYEQYF. The CDR3 coding sequence is TGTGCCAGCAGTTATGGGACAGTAAGGGGCTACGAGCAGTACTTC.

The chain employs TRBV1 and TRBJ1-2. TRBV1 has pseudogene status. The CDR3 is 15 amino acids. The DNA of the CDR3 is TGCACCAGCAGCCAAGTTTCCGGGGTTGACTATGGCTACACCTTC. It is translated as CTSSQVSGVDYGYTF.

This clone was observed a handful of times. V gene TRBV19 combines with J gene TRBJ1-6, with TRBD1 matching 9 bases. Unmatched junction bases numbered 7, after V lost 6 bases and J lost 7 bases. The CDR3 has 15 residues. Germline CDR1 reads LNHDA; CDR2 reads SQIVND (reference sequence). The CDR3 DNA sequence: TGTGCCAGTAGGCGAGGACAGGGGCAAAATTCACCCCTCCACTTT. Translation: CASRRGQGQNSPLHF.

J is TRBJ2-5 and V is TRBV9, with TRBD2 matching over 10 bases. The length of the CDR3 is 16 residues. The germline CDR1 and CDR2 sequences are SGDLS and YYNGEE. The V and J ends lost 2 bases and 5 bases, in that order; junction bases with no gene match: 9. CDR3 in amino acids: CASSVSSGRVGETQYF. Written as DNA, the CDR3 is TGTGCCAGCAGCGTCTCTAGCGGGAGAGTAGGGGAGACCCAGTACTTC.

The chain couples TRBV4-2 to TRBJ1-5; 10 positions agree with TRBD1. Germline V gene sequence: CDR1 LGHNA, CDR2 YNFKEQ. Losses at the gene ends were 1 base for V and 2 bases for J; bases not matched to a gene: 2. The CDR3 is 16 residues long. The CDR3: CASSQVGTGGNQPQHF. The CDR3 DNA sequence: TGTGCCAGCAGCCAAGTCGGGACAGGGGGCAATCAGCCCCAGCATTTT.

J is TRBJ2-5 and V is TRBV19; D remains ambiguous. Trimming stripped 3 bases from V and 4 bases from J, with 12 bases between. CDR3 length: 14 amino acids. CDR1 is LNHDA, CDR2 SQIVND, per germline (reference sequence). The CDR3: CASSMVDPPETQYF. The DNA for the CDR3 is TGTGCCAGTAGTATGGTAGATCCCCCAGAGACCCAGTACTTC.

The chain recombines TRBV28 with TRBJ2-7; TRBD1 aligns across 7 bases. The CDR3 has 15 amino acids. Looked up from germline, CDR1 is MDHEN and CDR2 is SYDVKM. The trim removed 1 base at V and 7 bases at J, leaving 10 bases unmatched. The CDR3 DNA reads TGTGCCAGCAGTTTATTAGACAGGGTTGTTAATGAGCAGTACTTC. Translating it yields CASSLLDRVVNEQYF.

This sequence joins TRBV6-5 and TRBJ1-1, with unresolved D. This CDR3 spans 16 amino acids. Germline V CDR1 and CDR2: MNHEY, SVGAGI. The V and J ends lost 3 bases and 5 bases respectively, with 19 bases between them. The DNA for the CDR3 is TGTGCCAGCAGTTATCTGGTCGGTGGAGTGACGACTGAAGCTTTCTTT. Encoded protein: CASSYLVGGVTTEAFF.

This clone was seen a handful of times. This sequence joins TRBV7-2 and TRBJ2-2; 10 bases align to TRBD2. V lost 7 bases to trimming and J lost 2 bases; unmatched junction nucleotides: 7. CDR1 is SGHTA, CDR2 FQGNSA, per germline. The CDR3 sequence is 16 residues long. CDR3 bases: TGTGCCAGCAACCCCGGGACTAGCGATAACACCGGGGAGCTGTTTTTT. Translation: CASNPGTSDNTGELFF. The whole variable domain, filled in from reference TRBV7-2 and TRBJ2-2, reads GAGVSQSPSNKVTEKGKDVELRCDPISGHTALYWYRQSLGQGLEFLIYFQGNSAPDKSGLPSDRFSAERTGGSVSTLTIQRTQQEDSAVYLCASNPGTSDNTGELFFGEGSRLTVL.

This chain uses TRBV10-3 with TRBJ1-1; D uncertain. V dropped 7 bases and J dropped 6 bases, with 15 bases sitting between them. CDR1 is ENHRY and CDR2 is SYGVKD in the germline V gene. The length of the CDR3 is 13 residues. The CDR3 is CAITLDDGAEAFF. As DNA, the CDR3 is TGTGCCATCACCCTGGACGACGGGGCTGAAGCTTTCTTT.

This CDR3 is CASSPGLYNEQFF. The CDR3 DNA follows: TGTGCCAGCAGCCCCGGACTGTACAATGAGCAGTTCTTC. The J gene is TRBJ2-1, the V gene TRBV5-4, with a possible D match to TRBD2 (5 bases). The germline CDR1 and CDR2 sequences are SGHNT and YYREEE (reference sequence). The length of the CDR3 is 13 residues. V dropped 4 bases and J dropped 4 bases, with 9 bases sitting between them.